Presented here are 5 T cell receptor beta chains from one specimen sequenced in a study of blood T cell repertoires in COVID-19. The assay was immunoSEQ multiplex PCR, and TCRdb's table has in-frame clones only and misses some. The table has 26,000 or so clones, around 91% seen once. Sequencing was done on a sample of peripheral blood. The receptors were sampled from a man in his 70s with acute or convalescent COVID-19.

The chain recombines TRBV7-3 with TRBJ2-7, with 7 positions matching TRBD1. V dropped 5 bases and J dropped 6; count of bases not matched to a gene: 13. CDR1 is SGHTA, CDR2 FQGTGA, per germline. CDR3 length: 15 amino acids. DNA for the CDR3: TGTGCCAGCAGCCCGAGCCACAGGGGCTTGAGCGAGCAGTACTTC. Protein: CASSPSHRGLSEQYF.

This clone occurred a few times. This chain uses TRBV7-2 with TRBJ2-7; 8 positions agree with TRBD1. CDR3 length equals 14 residues. V trimming: 5 bases; J trimming: 6 bases; junction bases outside the gene matches: 9. Germline CDR1 SGHTA, CDR2 FQGNSA. CDR3 nucleotides: TGTGCCAGCAGCCCGGTAGACAGGGGTCCCGAGCAGTACTTC. The encoded protein is CASSPVDRGPEQYF.

The V gene is TRBV27, the J gene TRBJ1-3, with D uncertain. V lost 6 bases and J 0 bases, leaving 21 bases between the germline ends. The CDR3 has 18 amino acids. CDR1 is MNHEY, CDR2 SMNVEV, per germline (reference sequence). CDR3: CASSSSQLAGSSGNTIYF. The CDR3 bases are TGTGCCAGCAGCAGTTCGCAACTGGCGGGTAGCTCTGGAAACACCATATATTTT.

This chain links TRBV5-1 with TRBJ1-4; 8 nucleotides agree with TRBD1. The CDR3 loop spans 15 amino acids. Germline V gives CDR1 SGHRS, CDR2 YFSETQ. V was pared by 0 bases and J by 4 bases, with 2 bases of the junction left unmatched. CDR3 in amino acids: CASSLETGVNEKLFF. The CDR3 DNA follows: TGCGCCAGCAGCTTGGAGACAGGGGTTAATGAAAAACTGTTTTTT.

The chain recombines TRBV19 with TRBJ1-2, with D unclear. CDR3 length: 16 amino acids. The V gene lost 3 bases and the J gene lost 1 base, with 15 bases spanning the gap. CDR1 and CDR2 from the germline V gene are LNHDA and SQIVND (reference sequence). As DNA, the CDR3 is TGTGCCAGTAGTATGCCCGGGGAGGGTGGTAACTATGGCTACACCTTC. This encodes CASSMPGEGGNYGYTF.